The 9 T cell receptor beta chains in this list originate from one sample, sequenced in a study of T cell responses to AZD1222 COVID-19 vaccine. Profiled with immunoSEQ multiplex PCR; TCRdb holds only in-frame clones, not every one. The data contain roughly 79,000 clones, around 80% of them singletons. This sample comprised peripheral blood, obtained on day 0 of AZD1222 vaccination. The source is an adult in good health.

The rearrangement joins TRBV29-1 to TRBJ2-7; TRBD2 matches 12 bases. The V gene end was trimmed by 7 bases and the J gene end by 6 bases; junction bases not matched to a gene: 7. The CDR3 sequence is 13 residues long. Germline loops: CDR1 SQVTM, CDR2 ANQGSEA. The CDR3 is CSGRTSGDREQYF. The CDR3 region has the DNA TGCAGCGGCCGGACTAGCGGGGACCGCGAGCAGTACTTC.

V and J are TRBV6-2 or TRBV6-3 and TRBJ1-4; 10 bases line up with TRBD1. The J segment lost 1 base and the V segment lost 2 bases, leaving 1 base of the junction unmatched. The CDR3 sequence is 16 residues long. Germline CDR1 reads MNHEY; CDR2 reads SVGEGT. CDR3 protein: CASSYRTGGTNEKLFF. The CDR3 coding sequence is TGTGCCAGCAGTTACCGGACAGGGGGAACTAATGAAAAACTGTTTTTT.

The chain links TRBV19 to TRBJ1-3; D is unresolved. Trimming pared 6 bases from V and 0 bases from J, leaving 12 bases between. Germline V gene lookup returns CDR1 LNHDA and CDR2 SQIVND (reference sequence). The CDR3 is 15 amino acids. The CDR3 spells CASSDRGISGNTIYF. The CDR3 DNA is TGTGCCAGTAGCGACCGCGGGATCTCTGGAAACACCATATATTTT.

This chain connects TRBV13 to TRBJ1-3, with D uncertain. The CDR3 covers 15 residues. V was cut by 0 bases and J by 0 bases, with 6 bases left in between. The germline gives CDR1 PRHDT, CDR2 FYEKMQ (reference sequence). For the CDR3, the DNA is TGTGCCAGCAGCTTAGGTGGGAGCTCTGGAAACACCATATATTTT. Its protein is CASSLGGSSGNTIYF. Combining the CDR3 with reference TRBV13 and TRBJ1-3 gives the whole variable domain AAGVIQSPRHLIKEKRETATLKCYPIPRHDTVYWYQQGPGQDPQFLISFYEKMQSDKGSIPDRFSAQQFSDYHSELNMSSLELGDSALYFCASSLGGSSGNTIYFGEGSWLTVV.

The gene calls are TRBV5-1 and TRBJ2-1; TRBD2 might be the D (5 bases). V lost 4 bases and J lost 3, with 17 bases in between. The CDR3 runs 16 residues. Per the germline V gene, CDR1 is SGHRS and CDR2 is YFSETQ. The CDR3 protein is CASSPLPEGSYNEQFF. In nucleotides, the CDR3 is TGCGCCAGCAGCCCTTTGCCTGAGGGTAGCTACAATGAGCAGTTCTTC.

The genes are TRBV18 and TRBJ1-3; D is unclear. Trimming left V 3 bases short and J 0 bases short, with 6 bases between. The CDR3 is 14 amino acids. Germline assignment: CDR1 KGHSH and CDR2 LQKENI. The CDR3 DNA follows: TGTGCCAGCTCACCTCCCCGCTCTGGAAACACCATATATTTT. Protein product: CASSPPRSGNTIYF. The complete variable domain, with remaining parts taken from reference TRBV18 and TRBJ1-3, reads NAGVMQNPRHLVRRRGQEARLRCSPMKGHSHVYWYRQLPEEGLKFMVYLQKENIIDESGMPKERFSAEFPKEGPSILRIQQVVRGDSAAYFCASSPPRSGNTIYFGEGSWLTVV.

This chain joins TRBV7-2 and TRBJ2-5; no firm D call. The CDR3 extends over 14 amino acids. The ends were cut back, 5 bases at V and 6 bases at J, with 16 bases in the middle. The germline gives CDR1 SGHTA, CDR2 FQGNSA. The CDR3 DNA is TGTGCCAGCAGCCCCCCCGGCTTAGGGCAGACCCAGTACTTC. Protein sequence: CASSPPGLGQTQYF. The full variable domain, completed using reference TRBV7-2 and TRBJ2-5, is GAGVSQSPSNKVTEKGKDVELRCDPISGHTALYWYRQSLGQGLEFLIYFQGNSAPDKSGLPSDRFSAERTGGSVSTLTIQRTQQEDSAVYLCASSPPGLGQTQYFGPGTRLLVL.

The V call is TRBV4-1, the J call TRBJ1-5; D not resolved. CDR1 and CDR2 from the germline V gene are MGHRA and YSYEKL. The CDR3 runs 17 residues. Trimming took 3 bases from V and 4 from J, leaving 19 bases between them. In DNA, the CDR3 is TGCGCCAGCAGCCACCCAGGCGGCCCGACCGGGAATCAGCCCCAGCATTTT. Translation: CASSHPGGPTGNQPQHF.

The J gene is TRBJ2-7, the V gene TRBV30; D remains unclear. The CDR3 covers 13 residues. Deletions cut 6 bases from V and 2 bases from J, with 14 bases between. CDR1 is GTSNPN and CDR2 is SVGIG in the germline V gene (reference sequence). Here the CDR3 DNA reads TGTGCCTGTCCTTCCGGGCCCACCTACGAGCAGTACTTC. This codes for CACPSGPTYEQYF.